This paragraph reports one TCR beta chain. These data come from a study of blood T cells in healthy people across ages. The second PCR ran about 6 to 12 cycles with a sample-barcoded 5' primer and J-beta primers. Using its own MiXCR run on the 5' RACE reads, TCRdb lists one record per CDR3 protein. The data contain 650,000 to 800,000 distinct CDR3 sequences, around two fifths of them seen just once; the ten biggest clones take up around 18%. This CDR3 comprises 13 residues. Trimming removed 4 bases from V and 10 bases from J; junction bases left unmatched: 8. The chain has TRBV12-3 or TRBV12-4 and TRBJ1-2; 8 positions agree with TRBD1. The source is a man in his 60s in good health. Sequenced sample: blood. CDR3 amino acids: CASSSGQGSNYTF. CDR3 nucleotide sequence: TGTGCCAGCAGTTCCGGACAGGGCTCCAACTACACCTTC.